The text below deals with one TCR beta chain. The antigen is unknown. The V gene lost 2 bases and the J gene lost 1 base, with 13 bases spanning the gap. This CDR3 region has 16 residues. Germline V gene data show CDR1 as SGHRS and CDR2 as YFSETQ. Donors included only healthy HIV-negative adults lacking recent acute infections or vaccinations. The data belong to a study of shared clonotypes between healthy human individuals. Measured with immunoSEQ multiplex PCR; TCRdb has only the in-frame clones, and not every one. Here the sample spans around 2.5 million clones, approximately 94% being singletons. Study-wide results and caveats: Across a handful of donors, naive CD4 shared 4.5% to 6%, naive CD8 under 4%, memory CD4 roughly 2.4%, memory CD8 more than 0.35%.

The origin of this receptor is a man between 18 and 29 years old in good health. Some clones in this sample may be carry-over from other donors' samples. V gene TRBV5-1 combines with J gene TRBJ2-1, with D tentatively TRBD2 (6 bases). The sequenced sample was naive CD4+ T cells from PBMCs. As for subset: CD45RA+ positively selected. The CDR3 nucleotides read TGCGCCAGCAGCTTTAGAGCGGGCTTTTCCTACAATGAGCAGTTCTTC. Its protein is CASSFRAGFSYNEQFF.